The clone carrying this TCR beta chain was seen only a few times. Repertoires were generated with immunoSEQ multiplex PCR, while TCRdb's copy carries only in-frame clones and drops some. The table lists about 81,000 clones, 55% to 75% of them singletons. The CDR3 length is 15 residues. Germline V lookup: CDR1 SNHLY, CDR2 FYNNEI. Trimming pared 4 bases from V and 2 bases from J, leaving 14 bases between. These data are taken from a study of radiotherapy plus CTLA-4 blockade in lung cancer. The sequence was obtained from a human donor with non-small cell lung cancer that progressed on radiotherapy plus ipilimumab. This chain links TRBV2 with TRBJ2-5; D not resolved. Sequencing was performed on peripheral blood, taken from a patient treated with radiotherapy plus ipilimumab. Here the CDR3 reads CASSALLGLQETQYF. The CDR3, as DNA: TGTGCCAGCAGTGCCCTGTTGGGCTTACAAGAGACCCAGTACTTC.